These 30 T cell receptor beta chains were sequenced from one sample in a study of blood T cell repertoires in COVID-19. The assay was immunoSEQ multiplex PCR, and TCRdb's table has in-frame clones only and misses some. The sample carries 80,000 to 90,000 clones, roughly 84% recorded once. The sample consisted of peripheral blood. All receptors derive from a man in his sixties or seventies with acute or convalescent COVID-19.

This clone appeared a few times. The rearrangement joins TRBV2 to TRBJ1-4, with no clear D. Germline CDR1 and CDR2: SNHLY and FYNNEI. V shed 7 bases and J shed 2 bases, with 11 bases lying between them. The CDR3 runs 14 residues. CDR3 bases: TGTGCCAGCAACCCCGGAGGGACTAATGAAAAACTGTTTTTT. Protein product: CASNPGGTNEKLFF.

The chain links TRBV11-2 to TRBJ2-1, with 11 nucleotides matching TRBD2. The germline V gene has CDR1 SGHAT and CDR2 FQNNGV. The V segment lost 4 bases and the J segment 4 bases; nucleotides outside the gene matches: 3. CDR3 size: 15 residues. The CDR3 DNA is TGTGCCAGCAGCTCCTTAGCGGGGGGGTACAATGAGCAGTTCTTC. It codes for CASSSLAGGYNEQFF.

The V gene is TRBV5-1, the J gene TRBJ2-5, with 7 nucleotides matching TRBD1. Looked up from germline, CDR1 is SGHRS and CDR2 is YFSETQ. The J segment lost 1 base and the V segment lost 3 bases, leaving 3 bases of the junction unmatched. The CDR3 consists of 14 residues. For the CDR3, the DNA is TGCGCCAGCAGCTCCCGGGACAGCCAAGAGACCCAGTACTTC. It specifies CASSSRDSQETQYF. The whole variable domain, remainder taken from reference TRBV5-1 and TRBJ2-5, is KAGVTQTPRYLIKTRGQQVTLSCSPISGHRSVSWYQQTPGQGLQFLFEYFSETQRNKGNFPGRFSGRQFSNSRSEMNVSTLELGDSALYLCASSSRDSQETQYFGPGTRLLVL.

V is TRBV30 and J is TRBJ1-2; TRBD1 matches 7 bases. Germline-derived CDR1 and CDR2 are GTSNPN and SVGIG (reference sequence). Trimming took 5 bases from V and 6 from J; bases not matched to a gene: 6. The CDR3 sequence is 12 residues long. The CDR3 spells CAWGNRGNGYTF. CDR3 in DNA: TGTGCCTGGGGAAACAGGGGAAATGGCTACACCTTC.

V gene TRBV6-2 or TRBV6-3 combines with J gene TRBJ1-5; possibly TRBD1 for D (5 bases). This CDR3 contains 14 residues. Trimming cost V 2 bases and J 1 base, with 6 bases left between them. The V gene's germline CDR1 is MNHEY and CDR2 SVGEGT. CDR3 residues: CASSYRQSNQPQHF. For the CDR3, the DNA is TGTGCCAGCAGTTACCGACAGAGCAATCAGCCCCAGCATTTT.

The sample holds a few counts of this clone. The chain links TRBV5-4 to TRBJ2-1; D gene unclear. The CDR3 has 13 amino acids. Germline assignment: CDR1 SGHNT and CDR2 YYREEE (reference sequence). V dropped 5 bases and J dropped 5 bases, with 11 bases sitting between them. The CDR3: CASRSETHNEQFF. The DNA of the CDR3 is TGTGCCAGCAGATCGGAGACTCACAATGAGCAGTTCTTC.

The chain uses TRBV4-1 and TRBJ2-1; TRBD1 aligns across 8 bases. Unmatched junction bases numbered 3, after V lost 3 bases and J lost 5 bases. The germline V gene encodes CDR1 MGHRA and CDR2 YSYEKL. The CDR3 totals 14 residues. CDR3 nucleotide sequence: TGCGCCAGCAGCCACGGACAGGGCCACAATGAGCAGTTCTTC. Amino acid sequence: CASSHGQGHNEQFF.

V is TRBV24-1 and J is TRBJ2-1; D not certain. Trimming cost V 3 bases and J 6 bases, with 5 bases left between them. Germline V gene lookup returns CDR1 KGHDR and CDR2 SFDVKD. The CDR3 length is 12 residues. CDR3: CATSDASNEQFF. The CDR3 region has the DNA TGTGCCACCAGTGATGCGTCCAATGAGCAGTTCTTC.

The chain has TRBV6-4 and TRBJ1-1; D unresolved. The CDR3 is made up of 14 amino acids. Per germline, CDR1 MRHNA and CDR2 SNTAGT. V was clipped by 0 bases and J by 0 bases, with 5 bases between them. CDR3 nucleotide sequence: TGTGCCAGCAGTGACTCGAGTATGAACACTGAAGCTTTCTTT. It is translated as CASSDSSMNTEAFF.

This clone has only a few counts. V usage is TRBV2 and J usage is TRBJ2-3; 10 nucleotides line up with TRBD2. V lost 5 bases, J lost 4 bases, and 3 bases stayed unmatched. CDR1 SNHLY and CDR2 FYNNEI come from the germline V gene. The length of the CDR3 is 14 residues. The DNA of the CDR3 is TGTGCCAGCAGTTCTAGCGGGGGACCAGATACGCAGTATTTT. Translation: CASSSSGGPDTQYF.

This clone turned up a few times. The chain joins TRBV28 to TRBJ1-6, with 7 bases lining up with TRBD1. V was pared by 6 bases and J by 7 bases, with 6 bases of the junction left unmatched. Germline-derived CDR1 and CDR2 are MDHEN and SYDVKM. The CDR3 loop spans 14 amino acids. In nucleotides, the CDR3 is TGTGCCAGCAGGTCCACAGGGGAGAATTCACCCCTCCACTTT. As protein: CASRSTGENSPLHF.

This clone is termed medium-sized. CDR3 DNA: TGCGCCAGCAGCTTGGCCAGGGGGAAAGAGACCCAGTACTTC. It is translated as CASSLARGKETQYF. This chain joins TRBV5-1 and TRBJ2-5, with 7 bases that match TRBD1. V was clipped by 0 bases and J by 3 bases; unmatched bases: 2. The germline gives CDR1 SGHRS, CDR2 YFSETQ. There are 14 residues in the CDR3.

The chain has TRBV5-4 and TRBJ2-1, with TRBD1 identical over 10 bases. J was trimmed by 5 bases and V by 3 bases; bases with no gene match: 17. The length of the CDR3 is 19 residues. In germline, CDR1 is SGHNT, CDR2 YYREEE (reference sequence). The CDR3 region has the DNA TGTGCCAGCAGCTCCCCGCGACAGGGGGCTGGTTCCAGCAACAATGAGCAGTTCTTC. It yields the protein CASSSPRQGAGSSNNEQFF.

The V and J genes are TRBV19 and TRBJ1-2; no clear D gene. V was clipped by 0 bases and J by 7 bases, with 3 bases between them. CDR1 LNHDA and CDR2 SQIVND come from the germline V gene (reference sequence). The CDR3 sequence is 11 residues long. The CDR3 bases are TGTGCCAGTAGTATAGAAGCTGGCTACACCTTC. As protein: CASSIEAGYTF.

The gene calls are TRBV5-6 and TRBJ2-7; 10 bases line up with TRBD1. This CDR3 has 17 residues. CDR1 and CDR2 from the germline V gene are SGHDT and YYEEEE. Germline trimming cut 5 bases from V and 2 bases from J; bases unmatched to any gene: 13. Here the CDR3 reads CASRKGQGECVTYEQYF. The CDR3 DNA follows: TGTGCCAGCAGGAAAGGACAGGGGGAATGTGTTACCTACGAGCAGTACTTC.

V and J are TRBV28 and TRBJ2-5; 7 nucleotides align to TRBD1. Germline V gene data show CDR1 as MDHEN and CDR2 as SYDVKM. The CDR3 has 15 residues. V lost 4 bases, J lost 5 bases, and 10 bases stayed unmatched. The CDR3 sequence: CASSSWGQSVETQYF. The DNA of the CDR3 is TGTGCCAGCAGTTCGTGGGGACAGTCGGTTGAGACCCAGTACTTC.

The chain combines TRBV27 with TRBJ1-2, with a possible D match to TRBD1 (6 bases). The CDR3 loop spans 14 amino acids. V shed 5 bases and J shed 5 bases, with 15 bases lying between them. Per the germline V gene, CDR1 is MNHEY and CDR2 is SMNVEV (reference sequence). The CDR3 here is CASSAGTIGYGYTF. The CDR3 DNA sequence: TGTGCCAGCAGTGCCGGGACAATAGGATATGGCTACACCTTC.

The chain recombines TRBV12-3 or TRBV12-4 with TRBJ2-1; D possibly corresponds to TRBD1 (6 bases). The CDR3 loop spans 13 amino acids. Deletions cut 8 bases from V and 2 bases from J, with 10 bases between. The CDR3 protein is CASRQVPYNEQFF. Here the CDR3 DNA reads TGTGCCAGCCGACAGGTCCCCTACAATGAGCAGTTCTTC.

This clone turned up a few times. The chain uses TRBV5-1 and TRBJ1-3; perhaps TRBD1 as D (6 bases). The CDR3 length is 16 residues. Germline assignment: CDR1 SGHRS and CDR2 YFSETQ. Trimming cost V 3 bases and J 0 bases, with 13 bases left between them. CDR3 in amino acids: CASSSNPDSSGNTIYF. CDR3 nucleotide sequence: TGCGCCAGCAGCTCTAATCCGGACAGCTCTGGAAACACCATATATTTT.

The chain carries TRBV2 and TRBJ2-2, with 7 bases aligning to TRBD2. CDR3 length: 15 residues. V lost 4 bases, J lost 3 bases, and 5 bases stayed unmatched. Germline V lookup: CDR1 SNHLY, CDR2 FYNNEI. The CDR3 region is CASSGDYRYTGELFF. CDR3 DNA sequence: TGTGCCAGCAGTGGGGACTACCGGTACACCGGGGAGCTGTTTTTT.

The rearrangement links TRBV3-1 (or the pseudogene TRBV3-2) to TRBJ2-7; D not certain. Germline CDR1 LGHDT, CDR2 YNNKEL (reference sequence). CDR3 length: 12 residues. V was shortened by 1 base and J by 3 bases, with 4 bases between the two germline ends. This CDR3 is CASSQGLYEQYF. As DNA, the CDR3 is TGTGCCAGCAGCCAAGGGCTCTACGAGCAGTACTTC.

The chain joins TRBV5-1 to TRBJ1-1; 7 positions match TRBD1. The germline V gene encodes CDR1 SGHRS and CDR2 YFSETQ. V shed 1 base, J shed 2 bases, and the junction held 5 bases outside the gene matches. The CDR3 consists of 15 residues. The CDR3 bases are TGCGCCAGCAGCTTGACGAGACAGGGAAACACTGAAGCTTTCTTT. It is translated as CASSLTRQGNTEAFF.

This clone occurred once. The J gene is TRBJ2-7, the V gene TRBV12-1; TRBD1 reflects the table's D call only, with no check against the DNA. TRBV12-1 is listed as a pseudogene. The CDR3 runs 16 residues. The CDR3 spells CASSRTPGQGYNEQYF. The DNA of the CDR3 is TGTGCCAGCAGCCGTACCCCGGGACAGGGCTACAACGAGCAGTACTTC.

The chain combines TRBV25-1 with TRBJ2-7; 8 bases match TRBD1. V trimming: 2 bases; J trimming: 6 bases; junction bases outside the gene matches: 12. Per germline, CDR1 MGHDK and CDR2 SYGVNS. The CDR3 spans 16 residues. The CDR3 DNA is TGTGCCAGCAGTGAAGACGACAGGGGTTCGAATGTCGAGCAGTACTTC. Protein: CASSEDDRGSNVEQYF.

This sequence joins TRBV2 and TRBJ1-5; D might be TRBD1 (5 bases). V lost 8 bases to trimming and J lost 0 bases, with 17 bases between them. Germline V lookup: CDR1 SNHLY, CDR2 FYNNEI. The CDR3 is made up of 16 amino acids. Here the CDR3 reads CASGGGVGFSNQPQHF. The CDR3 DNA is TGTGCCAGCGGGGGGGGAGTTGGGTTTAGCAATCAGCCCCAGCATTTT.

The CDR3 DNA sequence: TGTGCCAGCAGTTTTGAAGACGGACTCACAGATACGCAGTATTTT. Translation gives CASSFEDGLTDTQYF. The chain has TRBV5-4 and TRBJ2-3; TRBD2 is a possible D gene (5 bases). The ends were cut back, 5 bases at V and 2 bases at J, with 15 bases in the middle. From germline, CDR1 is SGHNT and CDR2 YYREEE (reference sequence). The CDR3 is 15 amino acids.

At least ten counts were recorded for this clone. The chain joins TRBV2 to TRBJ2-7; TRBD2 is a possible D gene (5 bases). The CDR3 is 14 residues long. Trimming stripped 3 bases from V and 0 bases from J, with 9 bases between. CDR1 is SNHLY and CDR2 is FYNNEI in the germline V gene. CDR3 DNA: TGTGCCAGCAGTGAGAGGGTTTCCTCCTACGAGCAGTACTTC. Translated: CASSERVSSYEQYF.

The chain combines TRBV28 with TRBJ1-2, with no clear D. The germline V gene has CDR1 MDHEN and CDR2 SYDVKM. V was clipped by 0 bases and J by 8 bases, with 16 bases between them. The CDR3 contains 15 residues. The DNA of the CDR3 is TGTGCCAGCAGTTTATGGGGGAGAGAACGCTCGGGCTACACCTTC. Residues: CASSLWGRERSGYTF.

CDR3 in amino acids: CASSPRPPGGQETQYF. CDR3 DNA: TGTGCCAGCTCACCACGCCCCCCGGGGGGCCAAGAGACCCAGTACTTC. The V call is TRBV18, the J call TRBJ2-5; 7 bases are a match to TRBD2. The CDR3 length is 16 residues. V dropped 1 base and J dropped 1; count of bases not matched to a gene: 6. CDR1 is KGHSH and CDR2 is LQKENI in the germline V gene.

V is TRBV5-5 and J is TRBJ2-7; D is possibly TRBD1 (5 bases). This CDR3 comprises 14 residues. Germline V gene data show CDR1 as SGHKS and CDR2 as YYEKEE (reference sequence). V lost 0 bases to trimming and J lost 6 bases, with 13 bases between them. CDR3 nucleotide sequence: TGTGCCAGCAGCTTGGGGCAGCCCCAGGGCGAGCAGTACGTC. It is translated as CASSLGQPQGEQYV.